This is a list of T cell receptor beta chains from one sample in a study of OX40 agonist ivuxolimab in advanced cancers. Sequencing used immunoSEQ multiplex PCR; TCRdb keeps in-frame clones, though not all of them. The sample records 40,000 or so clones, around 89% being singletons. This sample comprised CD4+ or CD8+ T cells sorted from blood, obtained in a trial of the OX40 agonist ivuxolimab. These receptor sequences come from an adult with an advanced solid tumor such as melanoma, head and neck, liver or kidney cancer. The CDR3 runs from the conserved cysteine through the conserved F or W. Fields, in order: clone size, V gene, D gene, J gene, CDR3 DNA, CDR3 protein. A D gene is named only where the DNA matches it firmly. Size is omitted from some rows. Given values are once, few, many or a class for expanded clones.

abundance: -; v_gene: TRBV19; d_gene: -; j_gene: TRBJ2-1; CDR3nt: TGTGCCAGTAGTAGCCCCCTTTTAAGCAATGAGCAGTTCTTC; CDR3aa: CASSSPLLSNEQFF
abundance: -; v_gene: TRBV6-4; d_gene: TRBD2; j_gene: TRBJ2-1; CDR3nt: TGTGCCAGCAGCGAGAGTGGGGGGGAGGCTTACAATGAGCAGTTCTTC; CDR3aa: CASSESGGEAYNEQFF
abundance: few; v_gene: TRBV14; d_gene: TRBD1; j_gene: TRBJ1-2; CDR3nt: TGTGCCAGCGGGACAGGGACTAACTATGGCTACACCTTC; CDR3aa: CASGTGTNYGYTF
abundance: -; v_gene: TRBV7-9; d_gene: -; j_gene: TRBJ2-3; CDR3nt: TGTGCCAGCAGCTTTCCACAGCGTACCCCTGGAACGACGCAGTATTTT; CDR3aa: CASSFPQRTPGTTQYF
abundance: -; v_gene: TRBV7-9; d_gene: TRBD1; j_gene: TRBJ1-2; CDR3nt: TGTGCCAGCAGCGCCGGGACAGGGGGAGGCTACACCTTC; CDR3aa: CASSAGTGGGYTF
abundance: -; v_gene: TRBV11-2; d_gene: -; j_gene: TRBJ2-2; CDR3nt: TGTGCCAGCAGCCGGGCAGGGCTCGGCGGGGAGCTGTTTTTT; CDR3aa: CASSRAGLGGELFF
abundance: -; v_gene: TRBV5-1; d_gene: -; j_gene: TRBJ2-1; CDR3nt: TGCGCCAGCAGCCCCTTACCCGGCCACAATGAGCAGTTCTTC; CDR3aa: CASSPLPGHNEQFF
abundance: -; v_gene: TRBV11-2; d_gene: -; j_gene: TRBJ2-3; CDR3nt: TGTGCCAGCAGCTCGCCCGGGACCGGGGGAGATACGCAGTATTTT; CDR3aa: CASSSPGTGGDTQYF
abundance: -; v_gene: TRBV11-2; d_gene: -; j_gene: TRBJ1-1; CDR3nt: TGTGCCAGCAGCTTGGGGCATGCGAACACTGAAGCTTTCTTT; CDR3aa: CASSLGHANTEAFF
abundance: -; v_gene: TRBV6-5; d_gene: -; j_gene: TRBJ2-4; CDR3nt: TGTGCCAGCAGTACCTTCCTAGCCAAAAACATTCAGTACTTC; CDR3aa: CASSTFLAKNIQYF
abundance: -; v_gene: TRBV28; d_gene: TRBD1; j_gene: TRBJ1-2; CDR3nt: TGTGCCAGCAGTTTTACCGGGACAGGGGGCGTCTACGGCTACACCTTC; CDR3aa: CASSFTGTGGVYGYTF
abundance: -; v_gene: TRBV19; d_gene: -; j_gene: TRBJ2-1; CDR3nt: TGTGCCAGTAGTATAGTAGGGCTATCAAGTAGCAATGAGCAGTTCTTC; CDR3aa: CASSIVGLSSSNEQFF
abundance: -; v_gene: TRBV7-9; d_gene: -; j_gene: TRBJ2-3; CDR3nt: TGTGCCAGCAGTTACCCGGCTGTGGGAGATACGCAGTATTTT; CDR3aa: CASSYPAVGDTQYF